Below, 4 T cell receptor beta chains from the same sample are listed, as sequenced in a study of T cells in Graves' hyperthyroidism and ophthalmopathy. Authors of the study amplified TCR beta CDR3 regions from RNA transcripts. First-round RT-PCR of the TCR CDR3 relied on the HTBI primer set. MiXCR, run by TCRdb on the multiplex PCR reads, gives a single entry per CDR3 protein. The sample contains about 840,000 distinct CDR3 sequences, 35% to 45% of which appear only once. The specimen was blood. The receptors derive from a man in his late teens or twenties with Graves' hyperthyroidism.

The chain uses TRBV2 and TRBJ1-6; TRBD1 might be the D (5 bases). This CDR3 is 13 amino acids long. V was pared by 11 bases and J by 9 bases, with 17 bases between. Germline CDR1 SNHLY, CDR2 FYNNEI. CDR3 bases: TGTGCCGTCGGCAGGGAAGGGAGTTCACCCCTCCACTTT. Amino acid sequence: CAVGREGSSPLHF.

The chain is built from TRBV7-3 and TRBJ2-7, with D tentatively TRBD2 (6 bases). V was trimmed by 6 bases and J by 2 bases, leaving 14 bases between them. This CDR3 is built from 14 residues. Germline lookup yields CDR1 SGHTA and CDR2 FQGTGA. The CDR3 coding sequence is TGTGCCAGCAGGGAAGCGGGCGGACCCTACGAGCAGTACTTC. Amino acid sequence: CASREAGGPYEQYF.

This clonotype was detected many times. The rearrangement links TRBV2 to TRBJ1-2, with D hard to call. CDR1 and CDR2 from the germline V gene are SNHLY and FYNNEI. The CDR3 runs to 15 residues. Between the trimmed V and J ends, which lost 4 bases and 2 bases, there was a span of 14 bases. Here the CDR3 reads CASSVGWSSNYGYTF. CDR3 in DNA: TGTGCCAGCAGTGTAGGTTGGAGTTCAAACTATGGCTACACCTTC.

V gene TRBV20-1 combines with J gene TRBJ2-5; 7 bases are shared with TRBD2. Losses at the gene ends were 0 bases for V and 0 bases for J; bases not matched to a gene: 10. From germline, CDR1 is DFQATT and CDR2 SNEGSKA (reference sequence). This CDR3 has 17 residues. The CDR3 region is CSARDLVSGAYQETQYF. CDR3 DNA sequence: TGCAGTGCTAGAGATCTTGTAAGCGGGGCCTACCAAGAGACCCAGTACTTC.